This entry describes one TCR beta chain. Using immunoSEQ multiplex PCR, the repertoire was profiled, and TCRdb retains in-frame clones only, with some absent. This table has some 76,000 clones, about nine tenths appearing once. The CDR3 has 11 amino acids. Trimming stripped 1 base from V and 5 bases from J, with 2 bases between. The entry originates in a study of control samples from healthy donors and cancer patients. The sequencing input was PBMCs. The receptor was derived from a woman aged 45-65 years with colorectal cancer. This sequence joins TRBV12-3 or TRBV12-4 and TRBJ2-5; D is ambiguous. For the CDR3, the DNA is TGTGCCAGCAGTTTAGGGGAGACCCAGTACTTC. Translation gives CASSLGETQYF.